A selection of T cell receptor beta chains follows, all from one sample in a study of cytotoxic CD8 clonotypes in ibrutinib-treated CLL. This table comes from immunoSEQ multiplex PCR, and its TCRdb copy is limited to in-frame clones, with some not included. The sample holds almost 250,000 clones, 70% seen once. The sample here was PBMCs, taken after 24 months of ibrutinib treatment. All receptors come from a human donor with chronic lymphocytic leukemia. CDR3s include the opening cysteine and the closing phenylalanine or tryptophan. The order of the fields is V gene, D gene, clone size, J gene, CDR3 DNA, CDR3 protein. The D gene is left open where the match is weak. Clone size is shown for a subset of rows, as once, few, many or a class of expanded clone.

TRBV9	TRBD1	-	TRBJ1-2	TGTGCCAGCAGCGGCCGGGACAGTGATAACTATGGCTACACCTTC	CASSGRDSDNYGYTF
TRBV9	-	-	TRBJ1-1	TGTGCCAGCAGCGTGGACCTCGCGGGGGGAACTGAAGCTTTCTTT	CASSVDLAGGTEAFF
TRBV6-5	TRBD1	-	TRBJ1-2	TGTGCCAGCAGAGACCCGACAGGGCCGCCTGGCTACACCTTC	CASRDPTGPPGYTF
TRBV5-1	-	-	TRBJ2-6	TGCGCCAGCAGTTATACGGTTGGGGCCAACGTCCTGACTTTC	CASSYTVGANVLTF
TRBV27	TRBD2	-	TRBJ2-7	TGTGCCAGCAGTCCGGGGGGTTACTACGAGCAGTACTTC	CASSPGGYYEQYF
TRBV29-1	-	-	TRBJ2-3	TGCAGCTTCCGGGGCCAGACAGATACGCAGTATTTT	CSFRGQTDTQYF
TRBV27	TRBD1	-	TRBJ1-2	TGTGCCAGCAGTCGAGGGACAGGGGGCTTTGGCTACACCTTC	CASSRGTGGFGYTF
TRBV9	-	-	TRBJ2-1	TGTGCCAGCAGCGTAGGCCCCGTAAATGAGCAGTTCTTC	CASSVGPVNEQFF
TRBV25-1	-	once	TRBJ2-1	TGTGCCAGCAGTGAACCCCTAGCAGTTGCCGATGAGCAGTTCTTC	CASSEPLAVADEQFF
TRBV9	TRBD1	-	TRBJ2-7	TGTGCCAGCAGCATGGGGACAGGGCAGGACTACGAGCAGTACTTC	CASSMGTGQDYEQYF
TRBV5-4	TRBD2	-	TRBJ2-1	TGTGCCAGCAGCGGGACTAGCGGCAATGAGCAGTTCTTC	CASSGTSGNEQFF
TRBV9	-	few	TRBJ1-3	TGTGCCAGCAGCAATTCCGCCACTCCTGGAAACACCATATATTTT	CASSNSATPGNTIYF
TRBV6-6	-	-	TRBJ2-1	TGTGCCAGCAGTTACTCGAGAACTAGTTACAATGAGCAGTTCTTC	CASSYSRTSYNEQFF
TRBV28	-	-	TRBJ1-4	TGTGCCAGCAGTTTATCCAGGGTAGTAAACGGAAAACTGTTTTTT	CASSLSRVVNGKLFF
TRBV18	-	few	TRBJ2-5	TGTGCCAGCTCACCACCCGCAGAGACCCAGTACTTC	CASSPPAETQYF
TRBV19	-	once	TRBJ2-1	TGTGCCAGTAGTATTCAGGGATCATGGGGTGAGCAGTTCTTC	CASSIQGSWGEQFF
TRBV13	TRBD1	-	TRBJ2-7	TGTGCCAGCAGGCAACAGGGGTATTGGGACGAGCAGTACTTC	CASRQQGYWDEQYF
TRBV28	TRBD2	-	TRBJ2-3	TGTGCCAGCAGTGCCCCCTCGGGACTAGCGGGACCAGATACGCAGTATTTT	CASSAPSGLAGPDTQYF
TRBV28	-	-	TRBJ2-7	TGTGCCAGCATATCACTCGCCAGCCCGGGTTGGCACGAGCAGTACTTC	CASISLASPGWHEQYF
TRBV9	-	-	TRBJ2-1	TGTGCCAGCAGCGTGGGGGGCGGACAACGAGTTTACAATGAGCAGTTCTTC	CASSVGGGQRVYNEQFF
TRBV29-1	-	-	TRBJ2-7	TGCAGCGTTGCACAGAACTACGAGCAGTACTTC	CSVAQNYEQYF
TRBV5-1	TRBD2	-	TRBJ2-3	TGCGCCAGCAGCTTGGCCGGCGGGAGGGCCCCCACAGATACGCAGTATTTT	CASSLAGGRAPTDTQYF
TRBV11-3	TRBD1	-	TRBJ2-3	TGTGCCAGCAGCCCCGGGACAGGGGATACAGATACGCAGTATTTT	CASSPGTGDTDTQYF
TRBV5-1	-	-	TRBJ1-4	TGCGCCAGCAGCTCGGGGGGTGTTAATAATGAAAAACTGTTTTTT	CASSSGGVNNEKLFF
TRBV2	-	-	TRBJ1-5	TGTGCCAGCAGACCAGGCGAGGATCAGCCCCAGCATTTT	CASRPGEDQPQHF
TRBV18	TRBD1	-	TRBJ1-5	TGTGCCAGCTCCCGTGGGGGACAGGGAAGCAATCAGCCCCAGCATTTT	CASSRGGQGSNQPQHF
TRBV19	-	-	TRBJ1-5	TGTGCCAGTAGCCCCGGAGGGGGGCAGCCCCAGCATTTT	CASSPGGGQPQHF
TRBV28	-	-	TRBJ1-1	TGTGCCAGCACCCTCGGGGGCGAGCGTTCTGAAGCTTTCTTT	CASTLGGERSEAFF
TRBV7-9	-	-	TRBJ2-7	TGTGCCAGCAGCTTAGGGGATAGAAACACCTACGAGCAGTACTTC	CASSLGDRNTYEQYF
TRBV6-5	-	-	TRBJ1-5	TGTGCCAGCAGGCCCCCAGGGGCGGGCAATCAGCCCCAGCATTTT	CASRPPGAGNQPQHF
TRBV9	-	few	TRBJ2-7	TGTGCCAGCGGGGCGGAGCAGTACTTC	CASGAEQYF
TRBV9	TRBD1	-	TRBJ2-7	TGTGCCAGCAGCCTCTCCGGGACAGATGTTTACGAGCAGTACTTC	CASSLSGTDVYEQYF
TRBV9	TRBD1	many	TRBJ2-2	TGTGCCAGCAGCCCTAAAGGGGGCTATACCGGGGAGCTGTTTTTT	CASSPKGGYTGELFF
TRBV7-9	TRBD2	-	TRBJ2-7	TGTGCCAGCAGCTCCCGGGCGGGACTAGCGGGAGAGGCCTACGAGCAGTACTTC	CASSSRAGLAGEAYEQYF
TRBV7-6	-	-	TRBJ1-1	TGTGCCAGCAGACCATGGGGCATGAACACTGAAGCTTTCTTT	CASRPWGMNTEAFF
TRBV28	-	-	TRBJ2-7	TGTGCCAGCAGTTTTGACTTCTACGAGCAGTACTTC	CASSFDFYEQYF
TRBV18	-	once	TRBJ2-5	TGTGCCAGCTCACGTCTGGGGCTTATTTGGGATCAAGAGACCCAGTACTTC	CASSRLGLIWDQETQYF
TRBV28	-	-	TRBJ1-4	TGTGCCAGCAACGCCCGACAGGTTAATGAAAAACTGTTTTTT	CASNARQVNEKLFF
TRBV7-3	-	-	TRBJ2-3	TGTGCCAGCAGCTTAAATGGGGGCAGTGGGGCTAGCACAGATACGCAGTATTTT	CASSLNGGSGASTDTQYF
TRBV27	TRBD1	few	TRBJ2-7	TGTGCCACCAAACAGGGGGGACCCTACGAGCAGTACTTC	CATKQGGPYEQYF
TRBV30	-	-	TRBJ1-5	TGTGCCTGGAGTGTAGGACAGCTTAATCAGCCCCAGCATTTT	CAWSVGQLNQPQHF
TRBV5-4	TRBD2	-	TRBJ2-1	TGTGCCAGCAGCCCCCAGGAGGGACTACTATCCTACAATGAGCAGTTCTTC	CASSPQEGLLSYNEQFF
TRBV11-2	TRBD1	few	TRBJ2-1	TGTGCCAGCAGCTCGGGACAGGGGAGCTATGAGCAGTTCTTC	CASSSGQGSYEQFF
TRBV6-5	-	-	TRBJ1-2	TGTGCCAGCAGGCGCGGGGTAAACTATGGCTACACCTTC	CASRRGVNYGYTF
TRBV27	TRBD1	few	TRBJ2-7	TGTGCCAGCAGTATCCGACAGGGGAAGAACTACGAGCAGTACTTC	CASSIRQGKNYEQYF
TRBV18	-	-	TRBJ1-3	TGTGCCAGCTCGCGCGAAAGCATGGGGGTACCTGGAAACACCATATATTTT	CASSRESMGVPGNTIYF